The clone carrying this TCR beta chain was seen more than once but under ten times. The antigen remains unidentified. A single record per CDR3 protein comes from TCRdb applying MiXCR to the reads. Here the sample spans some 800,000 distinct CDR3 sequences, approximately 30% being singletons. This record belongs to a study of T cell repertoires in cytomegalovirus infection. Germline V lookup: CDR1 SGHRS, CDR2 YFSETQ. The CDR3 length is 14 residues. V was cut by 0 bases and J by 0 bases, with 7 bases left in between. V gene TRBV5-1 combines with J gene TRBJ2-7; weak D call: TRBD1 (5 bases). This clonotype originated in a human donor in good health (CMV status not recorded). Some clones in this sample may be carry-over from other donors' samples. Material: cultured CD8+ T cells from PBMCs, obtained from culture after CMV antigen stimulation. This chain's CDR3 is CASSLGGVSYEQYV. The CDR3 coding sequence is TGCGCCAGCAGCTTGGGGGGCGTCTCCTACGAGCAGTACGTC.